This paragraph reports one T cell receptor beta chain. These data are taken from a study of blood T cell repertoires in COVID-19. Turning to the study itself: Sources were T cells, B-cell-depleted T cells, or PBMCs; the material itself was cDNA or gDNA.

Assay used: immunoSEQ multiplex PCR; TCRdb lists only in-frame clones, some missing. The sample records approximately 220,000 clones, 85% being singletons. Residents of about two dozen US areas, aged 18 to 89 years, made up the participants. The CDR3 is 16 amino acids. The V end lost 5 bases, the J end lost 2 bases, and 22 bases lay between the germline ends. The germline V gene encodes CDR1 GTSNPN and CDR2 SVGIG (reference sequence). The source of this sequence is a middle-aged man who had recovered from COVID-19. The sequenced sample consisted of PBMCs or T cells enriched from blood (not recorded which). The genes are TRBV30 and TRBJ2-7; D possibly corresponds to TRBD2 (6 bases). The CDR3 loop reads CAWGGRGGIHTYEQYF. CDR3 sequence (DNA): TGTGCCTGGGGGGGTAGAGGAGGGATTCACACCTACGAGCAGTACTTC.